This T cell receptor beta chain emerged from a study of T cell repertoires in cytomegalovirus infection. Study details: It can be stated that public TCR beta signatures indicated CMV infection as well as a matching HLA type.

The V end lost 5 bases, the J end lost 6 bases, and 8 bases lay between the germline ends. Looked up from germline, CDR1 is SGHTA and CDR2 is FQGTGA. The CDR3 has 12 amino acids. TCRdb re-analysed the reads in MiXCR, keeping a single row per CDR3 protein. Here the sample spans hundreds of thousands of distinct CDR3 sequences, 20% to 25% being singletons. As for this clonotype: The antigen is unknown.

General study points: HLA-C-restricted TCR beta clonotypes specific for CMV led the ex vivo response. Frequencies of public TCR beta families were cumulated, and this identified carriers of CMV plus the relevant HLA.

This TCR derives from a human donor in good health (CMV status not recorded). Some clones in this sample may be carry-over from other donors' samples. The sequenced sample consisted of CD8+ T cells from PBMCs. This chain joins TRBV7-3 and TRBJ2-1; D not resolved. DNA of the CDR3: TGTGCCAGCAGCAAGCCCCCCAATGAGCAGTTCTTC. Translating gives CASSKPPNEQFF.